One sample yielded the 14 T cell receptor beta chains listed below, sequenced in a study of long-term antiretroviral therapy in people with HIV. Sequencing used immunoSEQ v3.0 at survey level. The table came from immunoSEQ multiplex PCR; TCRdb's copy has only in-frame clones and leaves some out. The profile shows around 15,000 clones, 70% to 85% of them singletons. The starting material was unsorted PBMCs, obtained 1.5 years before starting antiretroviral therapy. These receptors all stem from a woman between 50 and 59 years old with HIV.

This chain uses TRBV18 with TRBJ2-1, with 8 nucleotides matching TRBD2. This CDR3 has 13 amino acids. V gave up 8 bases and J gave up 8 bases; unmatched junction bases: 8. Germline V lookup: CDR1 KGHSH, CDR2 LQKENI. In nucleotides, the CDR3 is TGTGCCAGCCGGCCGCGGGGGGACGATGAGCAGTTCTTC. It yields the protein CASRPRGDDEQFF.

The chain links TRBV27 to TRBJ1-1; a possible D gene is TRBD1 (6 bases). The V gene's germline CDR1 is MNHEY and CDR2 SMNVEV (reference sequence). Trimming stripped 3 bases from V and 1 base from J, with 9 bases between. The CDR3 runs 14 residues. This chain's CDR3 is CASSLRGQNTEAFF. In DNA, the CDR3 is TGTGCCAGCAGTTTGCGGGGGCAGAACACTGAAGCTTTCTTT.

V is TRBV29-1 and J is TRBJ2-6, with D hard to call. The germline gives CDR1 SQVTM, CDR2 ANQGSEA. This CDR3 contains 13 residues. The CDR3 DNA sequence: TGCAGTTTTACGGCTTCTGGGGCCAACGTCCTGACTTTC. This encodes CSFTASGANVLTF.

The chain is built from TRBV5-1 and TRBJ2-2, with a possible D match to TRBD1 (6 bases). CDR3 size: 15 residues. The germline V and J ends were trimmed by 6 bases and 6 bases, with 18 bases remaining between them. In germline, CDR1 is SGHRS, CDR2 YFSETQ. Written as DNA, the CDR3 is TGCGCCAGCAAAATCCGGGCAGGGGATCCCGGGGAGCTGTTTTTT. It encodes CASKIRAGDPGELFF.

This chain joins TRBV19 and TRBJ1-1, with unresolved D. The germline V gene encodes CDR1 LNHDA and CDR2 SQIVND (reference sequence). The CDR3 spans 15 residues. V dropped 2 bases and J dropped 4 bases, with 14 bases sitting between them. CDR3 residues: CASSIRSAGSTEAFF. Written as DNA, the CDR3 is TGTGCCAGTAGTATAAGATCGGCAGGAAGCACTGAAGCTTTCTTT.

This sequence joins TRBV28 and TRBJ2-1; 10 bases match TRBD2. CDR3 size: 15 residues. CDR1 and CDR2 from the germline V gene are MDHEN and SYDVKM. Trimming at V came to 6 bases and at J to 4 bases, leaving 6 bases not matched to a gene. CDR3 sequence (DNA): TGTGCCAGCAGCCGTCCACTAGCGGGGTACAATGAGCAGTTCTTC. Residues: CASSRPLAGYNEQFF.

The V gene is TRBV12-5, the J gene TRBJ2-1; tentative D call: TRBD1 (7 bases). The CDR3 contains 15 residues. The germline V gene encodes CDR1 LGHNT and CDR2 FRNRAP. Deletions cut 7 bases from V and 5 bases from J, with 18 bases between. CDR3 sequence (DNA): TGTGCTAGTGCTCGACAGGGATGGGGGGACAATGAGCAGTTCTTC. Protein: CASARQGWGDNEQFF.

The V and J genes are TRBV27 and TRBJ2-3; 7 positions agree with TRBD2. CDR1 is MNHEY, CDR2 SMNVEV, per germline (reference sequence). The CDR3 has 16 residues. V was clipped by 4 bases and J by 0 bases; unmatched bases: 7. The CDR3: CASSSPTSASTDTQYF. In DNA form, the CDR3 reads TGTGCCAGCAGTTCTCCTACTAGCGCCAGCACAGATACGCAGTATTTT.

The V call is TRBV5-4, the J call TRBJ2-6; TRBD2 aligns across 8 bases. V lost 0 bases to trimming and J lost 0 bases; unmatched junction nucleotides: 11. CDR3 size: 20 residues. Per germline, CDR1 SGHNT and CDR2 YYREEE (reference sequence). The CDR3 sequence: CASSLGGGAGDVSGANVLTF. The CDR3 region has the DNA TGTGCCAGCAGCTTGGGGGGAGGAGCGGGGGACGTCTCTGGGGCCAACGTCCTGACTTTC.

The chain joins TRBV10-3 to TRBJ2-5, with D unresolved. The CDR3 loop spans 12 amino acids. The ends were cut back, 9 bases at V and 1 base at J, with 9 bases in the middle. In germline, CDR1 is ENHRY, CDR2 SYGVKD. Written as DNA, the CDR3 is TGTGCCATTCGTGACCTCCAAGAGACCCAGTACTTC. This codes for CAIRDLQETQYF.

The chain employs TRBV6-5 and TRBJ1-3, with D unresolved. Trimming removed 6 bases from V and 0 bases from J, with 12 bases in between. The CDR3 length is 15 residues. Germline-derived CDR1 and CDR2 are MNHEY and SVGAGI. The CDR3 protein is CASRTSSISGNTIYF. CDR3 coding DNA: TGTGCCAGCAGAACCTCAAGCATCTCTGGAAACACCATATATTTT.

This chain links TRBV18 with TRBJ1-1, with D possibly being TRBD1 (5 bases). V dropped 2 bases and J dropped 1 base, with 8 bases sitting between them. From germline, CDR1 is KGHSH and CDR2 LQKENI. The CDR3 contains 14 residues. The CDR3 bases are TGTGCCAGCTCACCAGAGACAGAGAACACTGAAGCTTTCTTT. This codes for CASSPETENTEAFF. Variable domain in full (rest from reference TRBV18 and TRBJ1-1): NAGVMQNPRHLVRRRGQEARLRCSPMKGHSHVYWYRQLPEEGLKFMVYLQKENIIDESGMPKERFSAEFPKEGPSILRIQQVVRGDSAAYFCASSPETENTEAFFGQGTRLTVV.

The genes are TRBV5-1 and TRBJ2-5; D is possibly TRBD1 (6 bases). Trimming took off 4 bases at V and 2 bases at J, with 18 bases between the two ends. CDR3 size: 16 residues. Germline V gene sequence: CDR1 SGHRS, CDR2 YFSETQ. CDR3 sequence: CASSPLSGHTQETQYF. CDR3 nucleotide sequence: TGCGCCAGCAGCCCGCTCTCGGGACACACACAAGAGACCCAGTACTTC.

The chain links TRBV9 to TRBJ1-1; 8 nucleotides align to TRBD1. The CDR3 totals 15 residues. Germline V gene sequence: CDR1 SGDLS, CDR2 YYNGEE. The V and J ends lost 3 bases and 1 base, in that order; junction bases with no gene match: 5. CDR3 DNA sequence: TGTGCCAGCAGCGGAGGACAGGGCCAGAACACTGAAGCTTTCTTT. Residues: CASSGGQGQNTEAFF.